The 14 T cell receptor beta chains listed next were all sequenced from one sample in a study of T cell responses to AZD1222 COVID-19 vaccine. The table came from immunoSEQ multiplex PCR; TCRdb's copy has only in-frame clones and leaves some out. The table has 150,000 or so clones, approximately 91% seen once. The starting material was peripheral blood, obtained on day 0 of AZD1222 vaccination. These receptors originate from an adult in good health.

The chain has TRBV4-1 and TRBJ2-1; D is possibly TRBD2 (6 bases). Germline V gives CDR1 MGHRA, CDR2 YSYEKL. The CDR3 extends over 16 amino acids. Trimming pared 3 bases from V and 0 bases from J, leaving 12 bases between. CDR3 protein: CASSQQAGFSYNEQFF. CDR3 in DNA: TGCGCCAGCAGCCAGCAAGCGGGTTTCTCCTACAATGAGCAGTTCTTC.

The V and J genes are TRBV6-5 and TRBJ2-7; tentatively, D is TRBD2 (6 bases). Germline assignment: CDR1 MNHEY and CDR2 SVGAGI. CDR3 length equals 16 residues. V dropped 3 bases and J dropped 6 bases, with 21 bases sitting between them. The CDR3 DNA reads TGTGCCAGCAGTTATAGAATGTTTGGGGGGACCATCGAGCAGTACTTC. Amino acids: CASSYRMFGGTIEQYF.

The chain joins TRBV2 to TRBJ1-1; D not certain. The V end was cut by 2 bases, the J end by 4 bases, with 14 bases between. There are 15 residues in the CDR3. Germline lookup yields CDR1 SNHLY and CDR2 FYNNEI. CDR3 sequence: CASSEPEQPSTEAFF. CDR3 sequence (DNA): TGTGCCAGCAGTGAACCGGAACAGCCTTCCACTGAAGCTTTCTTT.

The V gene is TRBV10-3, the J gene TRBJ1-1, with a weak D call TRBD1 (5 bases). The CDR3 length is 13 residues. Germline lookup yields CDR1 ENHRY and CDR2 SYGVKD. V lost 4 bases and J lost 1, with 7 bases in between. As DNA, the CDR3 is TGTGCCATCAGTGGACAGCAGAACACTGAAGCTTTCTTT. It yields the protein CAISGQQNTEAFF.

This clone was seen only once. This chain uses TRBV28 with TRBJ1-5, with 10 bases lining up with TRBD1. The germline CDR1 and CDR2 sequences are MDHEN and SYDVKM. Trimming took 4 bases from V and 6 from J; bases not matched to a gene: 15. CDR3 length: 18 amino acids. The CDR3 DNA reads TGTGCCAGCAGTTCCCATTTGACAGGGGGCGGGTATGGTCAGCCCCAGCATTTT. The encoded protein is CASSSHLTGGGYGQPQHF.

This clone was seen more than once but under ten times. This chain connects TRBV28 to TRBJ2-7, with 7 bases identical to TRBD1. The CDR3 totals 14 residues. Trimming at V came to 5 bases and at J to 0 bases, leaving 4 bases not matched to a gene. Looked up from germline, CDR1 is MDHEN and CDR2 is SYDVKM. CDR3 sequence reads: CASSPQGSSYEQYV. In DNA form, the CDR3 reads TGTGCCAGCAGTCCACAGGGGAGCTCCTACGAGCAGTACGTC.

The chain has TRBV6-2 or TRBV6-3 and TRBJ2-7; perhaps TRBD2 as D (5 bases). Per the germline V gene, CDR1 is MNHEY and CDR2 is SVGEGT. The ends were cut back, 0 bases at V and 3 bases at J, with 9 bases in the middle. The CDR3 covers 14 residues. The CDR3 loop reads CASSYSLADYEQYF. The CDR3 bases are TGTGCCAGCAGTTACTCGCTAGCAGACTACGAGCAGTACTTC.

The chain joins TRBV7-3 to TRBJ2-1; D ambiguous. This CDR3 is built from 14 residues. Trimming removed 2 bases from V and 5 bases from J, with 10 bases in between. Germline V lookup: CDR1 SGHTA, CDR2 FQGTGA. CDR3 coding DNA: TGTGCCAGCAGCTTAGTTCCCGGAGACAATGAGCAGTTCTTC. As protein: CASSLVPGDNEQFF.

The CDR3 loop reads CASSFSPLSTNYGYTF. The CDR3 DNA follows: TGTGCCAGCAGTTTTAGTCCGCTTAGTACTAACTATGGCTACACCTTC. V gene TRBV28 combines with J gene TRBJ1-2; no definite D call. The V gene lost 3 bases and the J gene lost 0 bases, with 14 bases spanning the gap. This CDR3 contains 16 residues. Germline V lookup: CDR1 MDHEN, CDR2 SYDVKM.

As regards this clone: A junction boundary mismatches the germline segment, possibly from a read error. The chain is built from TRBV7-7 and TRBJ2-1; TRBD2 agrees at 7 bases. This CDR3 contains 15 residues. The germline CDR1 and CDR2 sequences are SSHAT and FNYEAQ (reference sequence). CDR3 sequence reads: CASSLSPGGGNEQFF. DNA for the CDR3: TGTGCTAGCAGCTTAAGCCCGGGAGGTGGCAATGAGCAGTTCTTC.

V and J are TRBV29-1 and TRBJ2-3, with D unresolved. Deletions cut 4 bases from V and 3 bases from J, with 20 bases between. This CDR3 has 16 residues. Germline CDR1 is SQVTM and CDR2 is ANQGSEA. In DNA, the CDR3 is TGCAGCGTTGGTTGGGTAACGCCCGTCTGGACAGATACGCAGTATTTT. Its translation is CSVGWVTPVWTDTQYF.

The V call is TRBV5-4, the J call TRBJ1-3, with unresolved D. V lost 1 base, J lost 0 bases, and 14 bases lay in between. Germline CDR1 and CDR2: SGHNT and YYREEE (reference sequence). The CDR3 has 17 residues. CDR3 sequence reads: CASSLIPGSHSGNTIYF. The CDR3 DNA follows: TGTGCCAGCAGCTTGATTCCGGGATCACACTCTGGAAACACCATATATTTT.

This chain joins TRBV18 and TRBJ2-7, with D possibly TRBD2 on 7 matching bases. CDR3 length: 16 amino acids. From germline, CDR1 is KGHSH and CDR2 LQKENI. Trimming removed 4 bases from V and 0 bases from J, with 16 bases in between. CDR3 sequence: CASSQGGGGLSYEQYF. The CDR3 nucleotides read TGTGCCAGCTCACAGGGAGGGGGGGGACTCTCCTACGAGCAGTACTTC.

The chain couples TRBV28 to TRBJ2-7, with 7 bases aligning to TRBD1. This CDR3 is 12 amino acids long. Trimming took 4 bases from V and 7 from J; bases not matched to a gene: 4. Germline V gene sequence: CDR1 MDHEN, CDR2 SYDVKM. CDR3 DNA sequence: TGTGCCAGCAGTTACGGGACAGTAGAGCAGTACGTC. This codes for CASSYGTVEQYV.